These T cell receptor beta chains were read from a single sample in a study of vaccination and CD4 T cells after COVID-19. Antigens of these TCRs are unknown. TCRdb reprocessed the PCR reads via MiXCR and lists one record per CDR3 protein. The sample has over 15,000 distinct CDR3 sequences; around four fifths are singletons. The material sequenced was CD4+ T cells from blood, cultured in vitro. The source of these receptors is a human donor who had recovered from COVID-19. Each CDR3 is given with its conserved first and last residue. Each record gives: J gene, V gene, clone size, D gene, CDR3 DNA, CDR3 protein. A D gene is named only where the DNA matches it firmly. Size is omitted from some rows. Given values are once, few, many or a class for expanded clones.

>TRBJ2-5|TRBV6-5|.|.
TGTGCCAGCAGTTGGGGGGCGGGAGAGACCCAGTACTTC
CASSWGAGETQYF
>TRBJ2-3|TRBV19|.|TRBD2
TGTGCCAGTAGTATAGGTGGGGGAGGGACAGATACGCAGTATTTT
CASSIGGGGTDTQYF
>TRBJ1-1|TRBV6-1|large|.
TGTGCCAGCACCTTGGACAGCACTGAAGCTTTCTTT
CASTLDSTEAFF
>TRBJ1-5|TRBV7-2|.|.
TGTGCCAGCAGCTCGGGAAACAGCTCCAATCAGCCCCAGCATTTT
CASSSGNSSNQPQHF
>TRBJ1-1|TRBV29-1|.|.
TGCAGCGTGCAGGGGCATCTAACTGAAGCTTTCTTT
CSVQGHLTEAFF
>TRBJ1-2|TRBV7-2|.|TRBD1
TGTGCCAGCAGCGAAAATCCGGGACAGGGATATGGCTACACCTTC
CASSENPGQGYGYTF
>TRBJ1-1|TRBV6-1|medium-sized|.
TGTGCCAGCCAAAGGGGTGGAAGTTTCTGGGAAGCTTTCTTT
CASQRGGSFWEAFF
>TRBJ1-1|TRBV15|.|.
TGTGCCACCAGCAGAGGACAGTTAAACACTGAAGCTTTCTTT
CATSRGQLNTEAFF
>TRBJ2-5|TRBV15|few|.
TGTGCCACCAGCAGAGCCCTCGGGACCCAGTACTTC
CATSRALGTQYF
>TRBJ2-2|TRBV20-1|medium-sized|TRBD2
TGCAGTGCTCCTACGACTAGCGGGAGTCTCACCGGGGAGCTGTTTTTT
CSAPTTSGSLTGELFF
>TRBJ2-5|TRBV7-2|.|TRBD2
TGTGCCAGCAGCTTAGTTAGACTAGCGGGGGGAGGGGAGACCCAGTACTTC
CASSLVRLAGGGETQYF
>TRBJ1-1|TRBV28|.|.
TGTGCCAGCAGTTTCCCAAAAGTCTTCAGCACTGAAGCTTTCTTT
CASSFPKVFSTEAFF
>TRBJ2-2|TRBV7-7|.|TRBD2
TGTGCTAGCAGCTTAACTCCGGGACTAGCGGGAGGAAATAACACCGGGGAGCTGTTTTTT
CASSLTPGLAGGNNTGELFF
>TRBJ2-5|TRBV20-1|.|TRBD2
TGCAGTGCTAGCCGGACAGGCCTCTGGGGACTAGCGGATCAAGAGACCCAGTACTTC
CSASRTGLWGLADQETQYF
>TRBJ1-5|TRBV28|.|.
TGTGCCAGCAGTCACCCGGGCCCCGGTCCCCAGCCCCAGCATTTT
CASSHPGPGPQPQHF
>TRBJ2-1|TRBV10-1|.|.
TGCGCCAGCAGTGAGGAGGGACACCAATCCGGGTGGGAGCAGTTCTTC
CASSEEGHQSGWEQFF
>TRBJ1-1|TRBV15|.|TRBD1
TGTGCCACCAGCGCGACAGGGGGCACTGAAGCTTTCTTT
CATSATGGTEAFF
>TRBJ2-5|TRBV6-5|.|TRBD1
TGTGCCAGCAGTTACCTTGACAGGGGGCAGACCCAGTACTTC
CASSYLDRGQTQYF
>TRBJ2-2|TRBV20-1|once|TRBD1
TGCAGTGCTAGAGACCGGGACAGAGGGTTTTCGGAGCTGTTTTTT
CSARDRDRGFSELFF
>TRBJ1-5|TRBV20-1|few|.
TGCAGTGCTAGGTTGCCTAATCAGCCCCAGCATTTT
CSARLPNQPQHF
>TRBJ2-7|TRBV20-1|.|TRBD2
TGCAGTGCTAGGGCTAGCGGTCGCTACGAGCAGTACTTC
CSARASGRYEQYF
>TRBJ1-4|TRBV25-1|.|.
TGTGCCAGCAGTGAATACCGGGTAACAGCTGAAAAACTGTTTTTT
CASSEYRVTAEKLFF
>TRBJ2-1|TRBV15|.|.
TGTGCCACCAGAAGCCCCCCGGCCAATGAGCAGTTCTTC
CATRSPPANEQFF
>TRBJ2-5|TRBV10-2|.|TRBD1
TGCGCCAGCAGCGGACAGGGTGGAGAGACCCAGTACTTC
CASSGQGGETQYF
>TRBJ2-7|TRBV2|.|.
TGTGCCAGCAGTGCCCAGGGGCCCGAGCAGTACTTC
CASSAQGPEQYF
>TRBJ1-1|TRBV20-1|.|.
TGCAGTGCTAGTATCGCGTGGATGAACACTGAAGCTTTCTTT
CSASIAWMNTEAFF
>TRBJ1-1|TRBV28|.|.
TGTGCCAGCATGGGGTGGGGGGGTTTCACTGAAGCTTTCTTT
CASMGWGGFTEAFF
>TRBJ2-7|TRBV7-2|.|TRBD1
TGTGCCAGCAGCCAAGGCGGGGCAGGGGGCGACGAGCAGTACTTC
CASSQGGAGGDEQYF
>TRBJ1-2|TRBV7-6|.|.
TGTGCCAGCAGCTTACCAGGCAACTATGGCTACACCTTC
CASSLPGNYGYTF
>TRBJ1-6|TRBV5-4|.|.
TGTGCCAGCAGCCTCGGGCGGTATAATTCACCCCTCCACTTT
CASSLGRYNSPLHF
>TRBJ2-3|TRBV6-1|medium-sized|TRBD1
TGTGCCAGCAGCCCAGGGGGCTACGTGCGAGATACGCAGTATTTT
CASSPGGYVRDTQYF
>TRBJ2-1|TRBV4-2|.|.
TGTGCCAGCAGCCAATCTGGAGGACTGTTCTACAATGAGCAGTTCTTC
CASSQSGGLFYNEQFF
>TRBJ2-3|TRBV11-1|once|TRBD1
TGTGCCAGCAGCTTATTGGGACAGGGCTTACGCACAGATACGCAGTATTTT
CASSLLGQGLRTDTQYF
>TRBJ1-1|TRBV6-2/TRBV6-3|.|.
TGTGCCAGCAGTTATAAGCAGACAAACACTGAAGCTTTCTTT
CASSYKQTNTEAFF
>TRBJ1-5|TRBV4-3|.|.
TGCGCCAGCAGCCTGAGCGTACTTGGCAATCAGCCCCAGCATTTT
CASSLSVLGNQPQHF
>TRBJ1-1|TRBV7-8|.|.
TGTGCCAGCAGCTTAGTGTCTGGGGTAGGCACTGAAGCTTTCTTT
CASSLVSGVGTEAFF
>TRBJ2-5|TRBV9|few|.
TGTGCCAGCAGCGTAAGTAGGGCAGTCGGGACCCAGTACTTC
CASSVSRAVGTQYF
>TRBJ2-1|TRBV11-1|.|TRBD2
TGTGCCAGCAGCTTTCGGCTAGCGGGAGGGAATGAGCAGTTCTTC
CASSFRLAGGNEQFF
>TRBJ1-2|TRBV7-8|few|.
TGTGCCAGCAGCTTAGTGTCAGGGGTAGGCTACACCTTC
CASSLVSGVGYTF
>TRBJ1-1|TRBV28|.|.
TGTGCCAGCCGTACCCAGGAGAACACTGAAGCTTTCTTT
CASRTQENTEAFF
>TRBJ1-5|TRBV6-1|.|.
TGTGCCAGCAGACAAGGTGGGGCCCTCAATCAGCCCCAGCATTTT
CASRQGGALNQPQHF
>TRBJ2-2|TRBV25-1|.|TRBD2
TGTGCCAGCAGAGACCCCGGGACTAGGGTCGGGGAGCTGTTTTTT
CASRDPGTRVGELFF
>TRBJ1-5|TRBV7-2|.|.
TGTGCCAGCAGCTTAACTGTCGCCTCCTATAGCAATCAGCCCCAGCATTTT
CASSLTVASYSNQPQHF
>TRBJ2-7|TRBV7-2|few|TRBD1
TGTGCCAGCAGCTTCGCAGGGGGCCTAGGCTACGAGCAGTACTTC
CASSFAGGLGYEQYF
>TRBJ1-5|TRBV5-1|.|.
TGCGCCAGCAGCACAGGCGGCAATCAGCCCCAGCATTTT
CASSTGGNQPQHF
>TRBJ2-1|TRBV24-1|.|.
TGTGCCACCAGTGATTTTATGGGGGGGCAGTTCTTC
CATSDFMGGQFF
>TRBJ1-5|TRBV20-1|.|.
TGCAGTGCTAGAGGCGACCAGGGAACTAGCAATCAGCCCCAGCATTTT
CSARGDQGTSNQPQHF
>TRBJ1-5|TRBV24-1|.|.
TGTGCCGTTCAAACGCAGGCTAATCAGCCCCAGCATTTT
CAVQTQANQPQHF
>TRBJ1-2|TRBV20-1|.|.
TGCAGTGCCGTCACGGGGTATATCCCGAGGGGCTATGGCTACACCTTC
CSAVTGYIPRGYGYTF
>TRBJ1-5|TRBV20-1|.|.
TGCAGTGCTAGAGACACAATAAATCAGCCCCAGCATTTT
CSARDTINQPQHF
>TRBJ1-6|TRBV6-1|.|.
TGTGCCAGCAGTGACAGGGAGAATTCACCCCTCCACTTT
CASSDRENSPLHF
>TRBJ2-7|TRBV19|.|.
TGTGCCAGTAGGCCACTAGGCCAGGAGGAGCAGTACTTC
CASRPLGQEEQYF
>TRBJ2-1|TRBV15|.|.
TGTGCCACCAGCAGAGAGGGGATTAGCTCCTACAATGAGCAGTTCTTC
CATSREGISSYNEQFF
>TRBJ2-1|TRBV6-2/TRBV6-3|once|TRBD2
TGTGCCAGCAGCCAAAGGGCTAGCGGGAAGGATGAGCAGTTCTTC
CASSQRASGKDEQFF